The 11 T cell receptor beta chains below all came from one sample that was sequenced in a study of cytomegalovirus exposure and HLA in healthy donors. With 60 Vbeta and 13 Jbeta primers, the PCR was carried out. Clones were sequenced by immunoSEQ multiplex PCR, and TCRdb holds only the in-frame ones, with some missing. This sample has over 200,000 clones, with about 80% found just once. The specimen was PBMCs. The origin of the receptors is a woman aged 55-70 years in good health and CMV-seropositive.

The chain carries TRBV19 and TRBJ1-4; TRBD1 agrees at 10 bases. The J segment lost 6 bases and the V segment lost 4 bases, leaving 2 bases of the junction unmatched. The CDR3 totals 14 residues. Germline V gene data show CDR1 as LNHDA and CDR2 as SQIVND (reference sequence). The CDR3 sequence: CASSTGQGHEKLFF. As DNA, the CDR3 is TGTGCCAGTAGTACGGGACAGGGGCATGAAAAACTGTTTTTT.

This clone has more than one count but fewer than ten. The chain couples TRBV10-2 to TRBJ2-3, with 10 bases identical to TRBD2. J was trimmed by 8 bases and V by 5 bases; bases with no gene match: 10. The CDR3 consists of 15 residues. Germline CDR1 is WSHSY and CDR2 is SAAADI. The CDR3 nucleotides read TGCGCCAGCAGTTTAGCGGGGGGTTCCATCGGTACGCAGTATTTT. As protein: CASSLAGGSIGTQYF.

The chain uses TRBV20-1 and TRBJ2-7; 10 bases fit TRBD1. The CDR3 extends over 11 amino acids. Trimming removed 6 bases from V and 7 bases from J; junction bases left unmatched: 3. The germline gives CDR1 DFQATT, CDR2 SNEGSKA (reference sequence). The CDR3 loop is CSARTGGEQYF. DNA of the CDR3: TGCAGTGCAAGGACAGGGGGTGAGCAGTACTTC.

This clone was seen more than once but under ten times. This sequence joins TRBV28 and TRBJ1-2, with TRBD1 matching over 9 bases. V shed 4 bases, J shed 6 bases, and the junction held 6 bases outside the gene matches. The germline CDR1 and CDR2 sequences are MDHEN and SYDVKM. The CDR3 has 14 amino acids. DNA for the CDR3: TGTGCCAGCAGTTACAGGGGGCGCGGGGATGGCTACACCTTC. Its protein product is CASSYRGRGDGYTF.

This clone was observed a handful of times. This sequence joins TRBV25-1 and TRBJ1-2, with 7 positions matching TRBD1. The CDR3 spans 14 residues. Germline V gene data show CDR1 as MGHDK and CDR2 as SYGVNS. Losses at the gene ends were 4 bases for V and 2 bases for J; bases not matched to a gene: 4. Here the CDR3 DNA reads TGTGCCAGCAGTGGTAGACAGGGCAACTATGGCTACACCTTC. This codes for CASSGRQGNYGYTF.

The gene calls are TRBV5-1 and TRBJ2-3; 8 positions match TRBD1. The germline V gene has CDR1 SGHRS and CDR2 YFSETQ. The CDR3 sequence is 16 residues long. V dropped 1 base and J dropped 2; count of bases not matched to a gene: 6. CDR3 bases: TGCGCCAGCAGCTTGCGAACAGGGGGTTTCACAGATACGCAGTATTTT. This sequence encodes CASSLRTGGFTDTQYF.

The rearrangement uses TRBV7-2 and TRBJ1-1; D is undetermined. V was cut by 3 bases and J by 4 bases, with 6 bases left in between. This CDR3 has 12 amino acids. Germline lookup yields CDR1 SGHTA and CDR2 FQGNSA. The CDR3 region has the DNA TGTGCCAGCAGCTTGACGGGCACTGAAGCTTTCTTT. Translation: CASSLTGTEAFF.

This clone was observed a single time. The chain uses TRBV5-1 and TRBJ2-3, with 8 nucleotides matching TRBD2. V lost 4 bases, J lost 0 bases, and 7 bases stayed unmatched. The CDR3 totals 16 residues. CDR1 SGHRS and CDR2 YFSETQ come from the germline V gene. CDR3 in DNA: TGCGCCAGCAGCCCCAATAGCGGGGTAAGCACAGATACGCAGTATTTT. This encodes CASSPNSGVSTDTQYF.

V is TRBV9 and J is TRBJ1-5; D remains unclear. Per the germline V gene, CDR1 is SGDLS and CDR2 is YYNGEE. The V end was cut by 0 bases, the J end by 5 bases, with 12 bases between. The length of the CDR3 is 15 residues. Here the CDR3 DNA reads TGTGCCAGCAGCGTAGGGTACTCATCTTATCAGCCCCAGCATTTT. Translation gives CASSVGYSSYQPQHF.

This rearrangement joins TRBV30 to TRBJ1-3, with D unclear. The germline V gene encodes CDR1 GTSNPN and CDR2 SVGIG (reference sequence). The V end lost 4 bases, the J end lost 0 bases, and 13 bases lay between the germline ends. The CDR3 extends over 15 amino acids. The CDR3 spells CAWKKGGLSGNTIYF. The CDR3 nucleotides read TGTGCCTGGAAAAAAGGCGGCCTCTCTGGAAACACCATATATTTT.

V is TRBV5-1 and J is TRBJ2-2; 10 bases match TRBD1. With V trimmed by 0 bases and J by 0 bases, 11 bases remained unmatched. Per the germline V gene, CDR1 is SGHRS and CDR2 is YFSETQ. The CDR3 is made up of 20 amino acids. CDR3 amino acids: CASSLGPMGQGQPNTGELFF. The CDR3 region has the DNA TGCGCCAGCAGCTTGGGGCCCATGGGACAGGGGCAACCGAACACCGGGGAGCTGTTTTTT.